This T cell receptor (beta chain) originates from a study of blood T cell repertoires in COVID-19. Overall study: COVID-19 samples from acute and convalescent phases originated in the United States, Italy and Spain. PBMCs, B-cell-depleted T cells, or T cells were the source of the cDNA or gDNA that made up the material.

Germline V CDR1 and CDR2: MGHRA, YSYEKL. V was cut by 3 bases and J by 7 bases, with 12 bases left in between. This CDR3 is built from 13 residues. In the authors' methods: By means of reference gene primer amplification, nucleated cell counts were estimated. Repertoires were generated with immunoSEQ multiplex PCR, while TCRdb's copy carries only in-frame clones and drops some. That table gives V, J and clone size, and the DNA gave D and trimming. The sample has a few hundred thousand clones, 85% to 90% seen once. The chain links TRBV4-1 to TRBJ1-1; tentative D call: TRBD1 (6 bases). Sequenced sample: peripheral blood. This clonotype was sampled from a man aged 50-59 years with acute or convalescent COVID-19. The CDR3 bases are TGCGCCAGCAGCCAGGACAGAACTAATGAAGCTTTCTTT. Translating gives CASSQDRTNEAFF.